This T cell receptor (beta chain) was sequenced during a study of cytomegalovirus exposure and HLA in healthy donors. Whole-study findings and limits: TCR sequences were mostly rare, though some public TCRs occurred in many donors. The authors listed roughly 150 TCR beta chains as cytomegalovirus-associated.

The length of the CDR3 is 13 residues. Germline-derived CDR1 and CDR2 are MDHEN and SYDVKM. V lost 7 bases and J lost 1, with 11 bases in between. Measured with immunoSEQ multiplex PCR; TCRdb has only the in-frame clones, and not every one. The table includes over 85,000 clones, roughly 90% detected once. This clone appeared once. Its antigen is as yet unknown. The clonotype comes from a woman aged 30 to 39 in good health and CMV-seropositive. Sample: PBMCs. The V gene is TRBV28, the J gene TRBJ2-7; D gene uncertain. As DNA, the CDR3 is TGTGCCAGCATTGGAGCATTATCCTACGAGCAGTACTTC. It specifies CASIGALSYEQYF.